This TCR delta chain was obtained from a study of Vδ1+ human thymocytes. After alphabeta T cell depletion, CD3+ Vdelta1+ Vdelta2- thymocytes were sorted. The ends were cut back, 1 base at V and 2 bases at J, with 50 bases in the middle. The CDR3 is made up of 28 amino acids. The germline CDR1 and CDR2 sequences are TSWWSYY and QGS. Findings of the study overall: Many TRG clonotypes were shared between donors; TRD repertoires were essentially private. Despite high sort purity, roughly a fifth of thymic T cell receptor delta sequences were Vdelta2. Highly polyclonal TRG and TRD repertoires with Gaussian CDR3 length distributions appeared in thymus.

Sequences come from RNA converted to cDNA by reverse transcription. Pooled V-gene forward primers with one constant-region reverse primer generated the CDR3 amplicons by multiplex PCR. TCRdb re-called the multiplex PCR reads using CATT. The table records 80,000 or so delta-chain clones, approximately 37% of them present only once. For this clone: The antigen remains unidentified.

This TCR was sampled from a boy younger than two who had congenital heart surgery. The sequencing input was Vdelta1+ gamma-delta thymocytes from the thymus. Subset described: FACS-sorted CD3+ TCRalphabeta- TCRVdelta1+ TCRVdelta2- thymocytes. The chain has TRDV1 and TRDJ1, with D possibly being TRDD2 or TRDD3 (6 bases each). CDR3 residues: CALGEPSFPKHPGLGLVLGGTGTDKLIF. CDR3 DNA sequence: TGTGCTCTTGGGGAACCGTCCTTCCCAAAACATCCGGGGCTGGGGCTCGTTTTAGGCGGTACGGGGACCGATAAACTCATCTTT.